The 22 T cell receptor beta chains listed next were all sequenced from one sample in a study of blood T cell repertoires in COVID-19. Data came from immunoSEQ multiplex PCR; TCRdb stores just in-frame clones and leaves some out. The table includes 350,000 to 450,000 clones, 89% detected once. The material sequenced was peripheral blood. The source is a man aged 35-49 years with acute or convalescent COVID-19.

The chain joins TRBV27 to TRBJ1-1, with TRBD1 matching over 8 bases. There are 14 residues in the CDR3. V lost 10 bases to trimming and J lost 5 bases; unmatched junction nucleotides: 12. CDR1 MNHEY and CDR2 SMNVEV come from the germline V gene (reference sequence). CDR3 nucleotide sequence: TGTGCCATCACCAGGGGGCCTTCAGGGACTGAAGCTTTCTTT. It codes for CAITRGPSGTEAFF.

The J gene is TRBJ1-2, the V gene TRBV7-8; 7 bases fit TRBD1. The CDR3 extends over 16 amino acids. Germline V gives CDR1 SGHVS, CDR2 FQNEAQ. With V trimmed by 4 bases and J by 1 base, 9 bases remained unmatched. The chain's CDR3 is CASSSGWTGFNYGYTF. The CDR3 DNA follows: TGTGCCAGCAGCTCTGGATGGACAGGATTTAACTATGGCTACACCTTC.

Here the CDR3 DNA reads TGTGCCAGCAGCCCAATCGGGGGGAACACCGGGGAGCTGTTTTTT. This translates into CASSPIGGNTGELFF. The rearrangement uses TRBV5-8 and TRBJ2-2, with D possibly being TRBD2 (6 bases). The CDR3 totals 15 residues. Per the germline V gene, CDR1 is SGHTS and CDR2 is YDEGEE. The germline V and J ends were trimmed by 4 bases and 1 base, with 11 bases remaining between them.

J is TRBJ2-7 and V is TRBV3-1 (or the pseudogene TRBV3-2); 8 nucleotides align to TRBD2. Per the germline V gene, CDR1 is LGHDT and CDR2 is YNNKEL (reference sequence). This CDR3 contains 15 residues. Trimming removed 4 bases from V and 1 base from J; junction bases left unmatched: 6. The CDR3 loop is CASSPEIAGSYEQYF. The CDR3 DNA follows: TGTGCCAGCAGCCCAGAAATAGCGGGATCCTACGAGCAGTACTTC.

V and J are TRBV6-1 and TRBJ1-2; D ambiguous. V was pared by 0 bases and J by 4 bases, with 12 bases between. CDR1 MNHNS and CDR2 SASEGT come from the germline V gene. The CDR3 has 15 amino acids. Here the CDR3 DNA reads TGTGCCAGCAGTGAAGCGCCCGGCAGGCCCTATGGCTACACCTTC. Translated, it gives CASSEAPGRPYGYTF.

This chain connects TRBV21-1 to TRBJ1-1; the DNA was not used to check the table's D call, TRBD1. TRBV21-1 is marked as a pseudogene. This CDR3 region has 18 residues. Written as DNA, the CDR3 is TGTGCCAGCAGCATGACTTTAGGACAGTCTCTTCTCCAGACTGAAGCTTTCTTT. It is translated as CASSMTLGQSLLQTEAFF.

The V and J genes are TRBV7-8 and TRBJ2-7; 7 nucleotides agree with TRBD1. Germline-derived CDR1 and CDR2 are SGHVS and FQNEAQ. V was clipped by 6 bases and J by 3 bases; unmatched bases: 8. The CDR3 is 14 residues long. CDR3 residues: CASRRRTGRYEQYF. In DNA form, the CDR3 reads TGTGCCAGCAGGAGAAGGACAGGTCGCTACGAGCAGTACTTC.

The V gene is TRBV11-2, the J gene TRBJ2-1; no firm D call. Germline-derived CDR1 and CDR2 are SGHAT and FQNNGV. Between the trimmed V and J ends, which lost 5 bases and 8 bases, there was a span of 16 bases. The CDR3 sequence is 14 residues long. CDR3 sequence: CASSPPRHSDEQFF. CDR3 nucleotides: TGTGCCAGCAGCCCCCCCAGACATTCCGATGAGCAGTTCTTC.

With regard to this clone: Other DNA sequences in the same sample also yield this CDR3. The chain links TRBV29-1 to TRBJ1-2, with 7 bases that match TRBD1. The CDR3 is 12 residues long. From germline, CDR1 is SQVTM and CDR2 ANQGSEA. Trimming at V came to 6 bases and at J to 5 bases, leaving 6 bases not matched to a gene. CDR3 nucleotides: TGCAGCGTGGGAGACAGGGTATATGGCTACACCTTC. As protein: CSVGDRVYGYTF.

V usage is TRBV28 and J usage is TRBJ1-2, with 7 bases matching TRBD1. Germline CDR1 is MDHEN and CDR2 is SYDVKM. This CDR3 spans 15 amino acids. The junction had 6 bases not matched to a gene; V was cut back by 5 bases and J by 0 bases. CDR3 amino acids: CASSTLTGANYGYTF. Written as DNA, the CDR3 is TGTGCCAGCAGTACGCTAACAGGGGCTAACTATGGCTACACCTTC.

The chain recombines TRBV2 with TRBJ1-2; no clear D. Trimming cost V 7 bases and J 0 bases, with 12 bases left between them. Germline CDR1 and CDR2: SNHLY and FYNNEI. The CDR3 sequence is 14 residues long. The CDR3 DNA reads as TGTGCCAGCATGAATGGTGTAGCTAACTATGGCTACACCTTC. Amino acids: CASMNGVANYGYTF.

The rearrangement joins TRBV28 to TRBJ1-2; D perhaps matches TRBD1 (6 bases). V was cut by 6 bases and J by 4 bases, with 9 bases left in between. The CDR3 extends over 12 amino acids. The germline V gene encodes CDR1 MDHEN and CDR2 SYDVKM. The DNA of the CDR3 is TGTGCCAGCAGGACAGGAGTCTATGGCTACACCTTC. Amino acid sequence: CASRTGVYGYTF.

The chain couples TRBV7-8 to TRBJ2-7; D is ambiguous. Germline CDR1 SGHVS, CDR2 FQNEAQ. The V gene lost 2 bases and the J gene lost 0 bases, with 11 bases spanning the gap. The CDR3 sequence is 15 residues long. CDR3 amino acids: CASSLRTPDSYEQYF. The CDR3 bases are TGTGCCAGCAGCTTACGCACACCAGACTCCTACGAGCAGTACTTC. The full variable domain, rest sourced from reference TRBV7-8 and TRBJ2-7, is GAGVSQSPRYKVAKRGQDVALRCDPISGHVSLFWYQQALGQGPEFLTYFQNEAQLDKSGLPSDRFFAERPEGSVSTLKIQRTQQEDSAVYLCASSLRTPDSYEQYFGPGTRLTVT.

The chain uses TRBV7-8 and TRBJ1-4; 8 bases fit TRBD1. V was clipped by 5 bases and J by 8 bases; unmatched bases: 4. This CDR3 spans 13 amino acids. Germline V lookup: CDR1 SGHVS, CDR2 FQNEAQ. CDR3 sequence: CASSRRTGEKLFF. In nucleotides, the CDR3 is TGTGCCAGCAGCCGGCGGACAGGGGAAAAACTGTTTTTT.

The rearrangement joins TRBV19 to TRBJ2-1; D is unresolved. The CDR3 loop spans 11 amino acids. V was pared by 9 bases and J by 5 bases, with 8 bases between. In germline, CDR1 is LNHDA, CDR2 SQIVND (reference sequence). The CDR3 loop reads CASRHNNEQFF. DNA of the CDR3: TGTGCCAGCCGACATAACAATGAGCAGTTCTTC.

The chain uses TRBV7-2 and TRBJ2-2, with TRBD2 matching 10 bases. V lost 5 bases and J lost 7; bases outside the gene matches: 10. Per germline, CDR1 SGHTA and CDR2 FQGNSA. The CDR3 is 16 residues long. The CDR3 reads CASSRRSSGGVGELFF. The CDR3 DNA reads as TGTGCCAGCAGCCGCCGGTCAAGCGGGGGGGTCGGGGAGCTGTTTTTT.

This chain links TRBV6-6 with TRBJ1-3, with TRBD1 matching over 7 bases. V lost 6 bases and J lost 0; bases outside the gene matches: 8. Germline CDR1 is MNHNY and CDR2 is SVGAGI (reference sequence). There are 16 residues in the CDR3. The CDR3 here is CASSRDRISSGNTIYF. The CDR3, as DNA: TGTGCCAGCAGCCGGGACAGAATAAGCTCTGGAAACACCATATATTTT.

A remark on this clone: The junction does not match germline at one end; this may be a read error. The chain links TRBV13 to TRBJ2-2; 8 nucleotides match TRBD1. Germline-derived CDR1 and CDR2 are PRHDT and FYEKMQ (reference sequence). The CDR3 is 15 residues long. The CDR3 DNA follows: TGTGCCAGCAGCTTAGGACAGGGGGACGCCGGGGAGCTATTTTTT. It yields the protein CASSLGQGDAGELFF.

The chain links TRBV2 to TRBJ1-6, with TRBD1 matching over 8 bases. Per the germline V gene, CDR1 is SNHLY and CDR2 is FYNNEI. Unmatched junction bases numbered 6, after V lost 6 bases and J lost 5 bases. CDR3 length equals 15 residues. The CDR3 reads CASRPLTGDNSPLHF. The CDR3 nucleotides are TGTGCCAGCAGGCCCCTGACAGGGGATAATTCACCCCTCCACTTT.

The rearrangement uses TRBV27 and TRBJ1-2; D gene ambiguous. CDR1 is MNHEY and CDR2 is SMNVEV in the germline V gene (reference sequence). The CDR3 consists of 12 residues. With 5 bases removed from V and 7 bases from J, the gap between germline ends came to 11 bases. The CDR3: CASSMKGGGYTF. CDR3 DNA: TGTGCCAGCAGTATGAAGGGAGGTGGCTACACCTTC.

The CDR3 sequence: CASSRPGQGLTGELFF. CDR3 DNA sequence: TGTGCCAGCAGTCGACCGGGACAGGGTTTAACCGGGGAGCTGTTTTTT. The genes are TRBV28 and TRBJ2-2; 9 bases match TRBD1. Germline V gives CDR1 MDHEN, CDR2 SYDVKM. The CDR3 consists of 16 residues. V was clipped by 5 bases and J by 5 bases; unmatched bases: 9. The full variable domain, in which reference TRBV28 and TRBJ2-2 provide the parts outside the CDR3, is DVKVTQSSRYLVKRTGEKVFLECVQDMDHENMFWYRQDPGLGLRLIYFSYDVKMKEKGDIPEGYSVSREKKERFSLILESASTNQTSMYLCASSRPGQGLTGELFFGEGSRLTVL.

The V gene is TRBV30, the J gene TRBJ1-5; D possibly corresponds to TRBD1 (5 bases). Germline V gene lookup returns CDR1 GTSNPN and CDR2 SVGIG (reference sequence). Trimming removed 1 base from V and 3 bases from J, with 10 bases in between. This CDR3 contains 14 residues. The CDR3 DNA reads as TGTGCCTGGAGTGGTGGACAACCCAATCAGCCCCAGCATTTT. The encoded protein is CAWSGGQPNQPQHF.